This passage covers 17 T cell receptor beta chains from one sample sequenced in a study of blood T cell repertoires in COVID-19. Repertoires were generated with immunoSEQ multiplex PCR, while TCRdb's copy carries only in-frame clones and drops some. The sample lists a few hundred thousand clones; roughly 87% were seen once. Sequences were obtained from peripheral blood. These receptors were collected from a man between 18 and 35 years old with active or convalescent COVID-19.

V is TRBV21-1 and J is TRBJ1-5. TRBV21-1 is labeled a pseudogene. The CDR3 loop spans 15 amino acids. The CDR3 loop is CASSKAPRSHQPQHF. In DNA, the CDR3 is TGTGCCAGCAGCAAAGCGCCGAGGTCGCATCAGCCCCAGCATTTT.

CDR3 bases: TGCGCCAGCAGCCGCGGGAGCGGGGCTACAAATACGCAGTATTTT. It specifies CASSRGSGATNTQYF. The rearrangement links TRBV4-3 to TRBJ2-3; 7 bases fit TRBD2. The germline CDR1 and CDR2 sequences are LGHNA and YSLEER. The CDR3 spans 15 residues. V lost 4 bases and J lost 7; bases outside the gene matches: 11.

The J gene is TRBJ1-1, the V gene TRBV4-2; tentatively, D is TRBD1 (6 bases). Germline loops: CDR1 LGHNA, CDR2 YNFKEQ. CDR3 length: 16 residues. Trimming took 0 bases from V and 6 from J, leaving 17 bases between them. The DNA for the CDR3 is TGTGCCAGCAGCCAAGATAAGGCCGGGGGGCCGGCTGAAGCTTTCTTT. Amino acids: CASSQDKAGGPAEAFF.

This sequence joins TRBV28 and TRBJ2-3; unclear D gene. In germline, CDR1 is MDHEN, CDR2 SYDVKM. V dropped 1 base and J dropped 2 bases, with 4 bases sitting between them. The CDR3 runs 13 residues. The CDR3 DNA reads as TGTGCCAGCAGTTTATACAACACAGATACGCAGTATTTT. Amino acid sequence: CASSLYNTDTQYF.

The CDR3 coding sequence is TGCAGCGTGGAGAAACCGGGACAGGGTCTCTACAATGAGCAGTTCTTC. Translation: CSVEKPGQGLYNEQFF. V usage is TRBV29-1 and J usage is TRBJ2-1; 9 bases map to TRBD1. Trimming at V came to 6 bases and at J to 3 bases, leaving 12 bases not matched to a gene. CDR3 length equals 16 residues. CDR1 SQVTM and CDR2 ANQGSEA come from the germline V gene.

This clone was seen only a few times. V is TRBV29-1 and J is TRBJ1-1, with D possibly TRBD1 on 5 matching bases. This CDR3 has 12 amino acids. Germline V gene data show CDR1 as SQVTM and CDR2 as ANQGSEA. Here the CDR3 reads CLGGERDTEAFF. In nucleotides, the CDR3 is TGCCTGGGAGGGGAACGGGACACTGAAGCTTTCTTT.

This chain links TRBV5-1 with TRBJ2-1, with TRBD1 as a possible D gene (8 bases). Germline CDR1 and CDR2: SGHRS and YFSETQ. This CDR3 region has 15 residues. Trimming shortened V by 6 bases and J by 6 bases, and 19 bases separated the two germline ends. CDR3 in amino acids: CASTLTGEGLNEQFF. DNA of the CDR3: TGCGCCAGCACCCTGACAGGGGAGGGGCTCAATGAGCAGTTCTTC. The whole variable domain, filled in from reference TRBV5-1 and TRBJ2-1, reads KAGVTQTPRYLIKTRGQQVTLSCSPISGHRSVSWYQQTPGQGLQFLFEYFSETQRNKGNFPGRFSGRQFSNSRSEMNVSTLELGDSALYLCASTLTGEGLNEQFFGPGTRLTVL.

The CDR3 is CASSREDSGTNNEQFF. The CDR3 DNA is TGTGCCAGCAGCCGGGAGGATAGCGGGACCAACAATGAGCAGTTCTTC. This chain links TRBV4-2 with TRBJ2-1; 8 positions agree with TRBD2. CDR3 length: 16 amino acids. Germline trimming cut 4 bases from V and 5 bases from J; bases unmatched to any gene: 10. Germline CDR1 reads LGHNA; CDR2 reads YNFKEQ.

The chain carries TRBV7-6 and TRBJ2-1, with 8 bases that match TRBD2. Trimming cost V 6 bases and J 0 bases; bases outside gene matches: 4. The CDR3 sequence is 15 residues long. CDR1 is SGHVS, CDR2 FNYEAQ, per germline. The CDR3 reads CASSGGTSSYNEQFF. For the CDR3, the DNA is TGTGCCAGCAGTGGGGGGACTAGCTCCTACAATGAGCAGTTCTTC.

This chain uses TRBV19 with TRBJ1-1, with a tentative D call TRBD1 (5 bases). Germline V gene sequence: CDR1 LNHDA, CDR2 SQIVND (reference sequence). V gave up 7 bases and J gave up 7 bases, with 19 bases separating them. CDR3 length: 14 residues. The CDR3 loop reads CASNTVAGRNEAFF. The CDR3 nucleotides are TGTGCCAGTAATACAGTCGCGGGACGGAATGAAGCTTTCTTT.

The chain's CDR3 is CASSEFTQGARTGELFF. For the CDR3, the DNA is TGTGCCAGCAGCGAATTCACACAGGGGGCGAGGACCGGGGAGCTGTTTTTT. The chain couples TRBV14 to TRBJ2-2, with 9 bases aligning to TRBD1. CDR1 is SGHDN, CDR2 FVKESK, per germline. Trimming removed 5 bases from V and 5 bases from J; junction bases left unmatched: 12. The CDR3 sequence is 17 residues long.

This clone was seen only once. This rearrangement joins TRBV7-9 to TRBJ1-1; D remains ambiguous. V was clipped by 1 base and J by 5 bases, with 14 bases between them. The germline V gene has CDR1 SEHNR and CDR2 FQNEAQ (reference sequence). The CDR3 is 15 residues long. This CDR3 reads CASSLDEWGGTEAFF. CDR3 DNA sequence: TGTGCCAGCAGCTTAGATGAGTGGGGAGGGACTGAAGCTTTCTTT.

V is TRBV9 and J is TRBJ1-1, with D uncertain. The CDR3 runs to 14 residues. The V gene's germline CDR1 is SGDLS and CDR2 YYNGEE. V shed 0 bases and J shed 7 bases, with 13 bases lying between them. In DNA form, the CDR3 reads TGTGCCAGCAGCGTAGCTCGGGTCGGTGGTGAAGCTTTCTTT. As protein: CASSVARVGGEAFF.

This clone was counted only a few times. The J gene is TRBJ1-1, the V gene TRBV29-1; D is uncertain. The V end was cut by 2 bases, the J end by 8 bases, with 9 bases between. Germline loops: CDR1 SQVTM, CDR2 ANQGSEA. This CDR3 is 11 amino acids long. This CDR3 reads CSVENWQEAFF. DNA of the CDR3: TGCAGCGTTGAAAATTGGCAAGAAGCTTTCTTT. The full variable domain, in which reference TRBV29-1 and TRBJ1-1 provide the parts outside the CDR3, is SAVISQKPSRDICQRGTSLTIQCQVDSQVTMMFWYRQQPGQSLTLIATANQGSEATYESGFVIDKFPISRPNLTFSTLTVSNMSPEDSSIYLCSVENWQEAFFGQGTRLTVV.

This chain joins TRBV9 and TRBJ2-3; perhaps TRBD2 as D (5 bases). The CDR3 is 14 amino acids. Germline V gene sequence: CDR1 SGDLS, CDR2 YYNGEE. Trimming removed 0 bases at V and 3 bases at J, with 8 bases between. This chain's CDR3 is CASSVALATDTQYF. Written as DNA, the CDR3 is TGTGCCAGCAGCGTAGCGCTAGCTACAGATACGCAGTATTTT.

The chain couples TRBV4-2 to TRBJ1-2; weak D call: TRBD1 (6 bases). Germline CDR1 and CDR2: LGHNA and YNFKEQ. V lost 8 bases and J lost 2, with 15 bases in between. There are 14 residues in the CDR3. This CDR3 is CASHPPGQNYGYTF. In DNA, the CDR3 is TGTGCCAGCCATCCCCCGGGACAAAACTATGGCTACACCTTC.

The rearrangement joins TRBV7-2 to TRBJ2-1; D not resolved. Germline lookup yields CDR1 SGHTA and CDR2 FQGNSA. V shed 1 base and J shed 4 bases, with 11 bases lying between them. This CDR3 region has 15 residues. The CDR3 DNA reads as TGTGCCAGCAGCTTAGGTCCAGTCGAATACAATGAGCAGTTCTTC. Its protein product is CASSLGPVEYNEQFF.